This is a list of T cell receptor beta chains from one sample in a study of T cell responses to AZD1222 COVID-19 vaccine. Measured with immunoSEQ multiplex PCR; TCRdb has only the in-frame clones, and not every one. Of hundreds of thousands of clones listed, 94% were seen once; the top ten hold around 0.57%. The source was peripheral blood, collected 28 days after the second AZD1222 dose. These receptor sequences come from an adult who received the AZD1222 COVID-19 vaccine. Both conserved end residues are part of each CDR3. The order of the fields is clone size, V gene, D gene, J gene, CDR3 DNA, CDR3 protein. The D gene is left open where the match is weak. Clone sizes are given selectively: once, few, many, or a class where the clone is expanded.

size: .; V: TRBV28; D: .; J: TRBJ1-1; DNA: TGTGCCAGCAGTTTATTCACGGTGAACACTGAAGCTTTCTTT; CDR3: CASSLFTVNTEAFF
size: .; V: TRBV6-4; D: .; J: TRBJ1-2; DNA: TGTGCCAGCAGTGAACAGGGTACCTATGGCTACACCTTC; CDR3: CASSEQGTYGYTF
size: .; V: TRBV11-2; D: TRBD2; J: TRBJ2-1; DNA: TGTGCCAGCAGCAAGGCGGGAGGGAGCTCCTACAATGAGCAGTTCTTC; CDR3: CASSKAGGSSYNEQFF
size: .; V: TRBV7-8; D: .; J: TRBJ1-6; DNA: TGTGCCAGCAGCCCCCGGGACTATCCCAATTCACCCCTCCACTTT; CDR3: CASSPRDYPNSPLHF
size: .; V: TRBV10-2; D: .; J: TRBJ2-4; DNA: TGCGCCAGCAGGGGAGAGGGGCACATTCAGTACTTC; CDR3: CASRGEGHIQYF
size: .; V: TRBV7-2; D: .; J: TRBJ1-2; DNA: TGTGCCAGCAGCTCCGGCGCGCACTATGGCTACACCTTC; CDR3: CASSSGAHYGYTF
size: once; V: TRBV5-3; D: TRBD1; J: TRBJ1-6; DNA: TGTGCCAGAAGCCCGGGCGGACAGGGACCCTTGAGCTCCTATAATTCACCCCTCCACTTT; CDR3: CARSPGGQGPLSSYNSPLHF
size: once; V: TRBV7-3; D: .; J: TRBJ2-2; DNA: TGTGCCAGCAGCCTCTACAACTCAGGTAGCACCGGGGAGCTGTTTTTT; CDR3: CASSLYNSGSTGELFF
size: once; V: TRBV29-1; D: .; J: TRBJ2-3; DNA: TGCAGCGTTGACAGGGGCCGAAGGGATACGCAGTATTTT; CDR3: CSVDRGRRDTQYF
size: .; V: TRBV5-6; D: .; J: TRBJ1-1; DNA: TGTGCCAGCAGGCTGTCCCCGAACACTGAAGCTTTCTTT; CDR3: CASRLSPNTEAFF
size: .; V: TRBV28; D: .; J: TRBJ2-1; DNA: TGTGCCAGCAGTCCTTTCGTTGAAAGGAATGAGCAGTTCTTC; CDR3: CASSPFVERNEQFF
size: .; V: TRBV28; D: .; J: TRBJ1-6; DNA: TGTGCCAGCAGTTCGCCACAGGGATCCGGTGGTAATTCACCCCTCCACTTT; CDR3: CASSSPQGSGGNSPLHF
size: once; V: TRBV5-6; D: .; J: TRBJ2-2; DNA: TGTGCCAGCAGCTTCGACTTTCCGAACACCGGGGAGCTGTTTTTT; CDR3: CASSFDFPNTGELFF
size: .; V: TRBV28; D: .; J: TRBJ1-1; DNA: TGTGCCAGCAGCTTGGACTGGGCTGGCACTGAAGCTTTCTTT; CDR3: CASSLDWAGTEAFF
size: .; V: TRBV4-2; D: .; J: TRBJ1-4; DNA: TGTGCCAGCAGCCCTGGTGCGGGCAATGAAAAACTGTTTTTT; CDR3: CASSPGAGNEKLFF
size: .; V: TRBV9; D: TRBD1; J: TRBJ1-3; DNA: TGTGCCAGCAGCCGAAGTACAGGGGGCGTGGGTGGAAACACCATATATTTT; CDR3: CASSRSTGGVGGNTIYF
size: .; V: TRBV9; D: .; J: TRBJ2-3; DNA: TGTGCCAGCAGCGTAGGTTCGGGAGATACGCAGTATTTT; CDR3: CASSVGSGDTQYF
size: .; V: TRBV24-1; D: .; J: TRBJ2-3; DNA: TGTGCCACCAGTGACCTAGCGGATACGCAGTATTTT; CDR3: CATSDLADTQYF
size: .; V: TRBV2; D: TRBD1; J: TRBJ1-2; DNA: TGTGCCACGTCAGACAGGGACTATGGCTACACCTTC; CDR3: CATSDRDYGYTF
size: .; V: TRBV27; D: .; J: TRBJ2-7; DNA: TGTGCCAGCAGTCACCCGGGCCTAGGAGCACACGAGCAGTACTTC; CDR3: CASSHPGLGAHEQYF
size: once; V: TRBV2; D: TRBD1; J: TRBJ1-2; DNA: TGTGCCACCCCGGACAGGGTGGGCTATGGCTACACCTTC; CDR3: CATPDRVGYGYTF
size: .; V: TRBV13; D: .; J: TRBJ2-7; DNA: TGTGCCAGCAGCTCCTCCGGGACACCTTCCTACGAGCAGTACTTC; CDR3: CASSSSGTPSYEQYF
size: .; V: TRBV3-1/TRBV3-2; D: .; J: TRBJ1-6; DNA: TGTGCCAGCAGCCAAGAAGTAGGACGCAATTCACCCCTCCACTTT; CDR3: CASSQEVGRNSPLHF
size: .; V: TRBV28; D: .; J: TRBJ2-7; DNA: TGTGCCAGCAAAAACAGTATCCCCTCCTACGAGCAGTACTTC; CDR3: CASKNSIPSYEQYF
size: .; V: TRBV30; D: TRBD1; J: TRBJ2-1; DNA: TGTGCCCTCAGGGGGCACGGCTCCTACAATGAGCAGTTCTTC; CDR3: CALRGHGSYNEQFF
size: few; V: TRBV29-1; D: .; J: TRBJ2-7; DNA: TGCAGCGTTGGGCGGGGTACTTACGAGCAGTACTTC; CDR3: CSVGRGTYEQYF
size: .; V: TRBV27; D: .; J: TRBJ2-1; DNA: TGTGCCAGCAGACGAGGGGCCAATGAGCAGTTCTTC; CDR3: CASRRGANEQFF
size: .; V: TRBV19; D: .; J: TRBJ2-6; DNA: TGTGCCAGTACTCGCCAGGGGCCTTCTGGGGCCAACGTCCTGACTTTC; CDR3: CASTRQGPSGANVLTF
size: .; V: TRBV15; D: .; J: TRBJ2-7; DNA: TGTGCCACCAGCAGATCCGAGGACGCTCTAGAAGAGCAGTACTTC; CDR3: CATSRSEDALEEQYF
size: .; V: TRBV28; D: TRBD1; J: TRBJ1-1; DNA: TGTGCCAGCAGATTCTCGACAGGGGTCTTCATGAACACTGAAGCTTTCTTT; CDR3: CASRFSTGVFMNTEAFF
size: .; V: TRBV28; D: .; J: TRBJ1-5; DNA: TGTGCCAGCAGCCAGACAGGTTATAGCAATCAGCCCCAGCATTTT; CDR3: CASSQTGYSNQPQHF
size: .; V: TRBV27; D: TRBD2; J: TRBJ2-7; DNA: TGTGCCAGCAGTTTAGATCTAGCGGGAGCGCGTGAGCAGTACTTC; CDR3: CASSLDLAGAREQYF
size: .; V: TRBV3-1/TRBV3-2; D: TRBD2; J: TRBJ2-1; DNA: TGTGCCAGCAGCCGGGCGGGAGGGAACAATGAGCAGTTCTTC; CDR3: CASSRAGGNNEQFF
size: .; V: TRBV3-1/TRBV3-2; D: TRBD1; J: TRBJ1-2; DNA: TGTGCCAGCAGCCCACACACCCCGGGACAGGATGCCGGCTACACCTTC; CDR3: CASSPHTPGQDAGYTF
size: .; V: TRBV3-1/TRBV3-2; D: TRBD1; J: TRBJ1-1; DNA: TGTGCCAGCAGCCAAGGGACAGGGGAGTGGACTGAAGCTTTCTTT; CDR3: CASSQGTGEWTEAFF
size: .; V: TRBV28; D: .; J: TRBJ1-3; DNA: TGTGCCAGCAGCCCGGGAGACCTTGGAAACACCATATATTTT; CDR3: CASSPGDLGNTIYF
size: .; V: TRBV6-5; D: .; J: TRBJ2-3; DNA: TGTGCCAGCAGTCCGGAAGGCCGCACAGATACGCAGTATTTT; CDR3: CASSPEGRTDTQYF
size: once; V: TRBV3-1/TRBV3-2; D: .; J: TRBJ1-4; DNA: TGTGCCAGCAGCCAAGTAATGGGCAGTTCTGAAAAACTGTTTTTT; CDR3: CASSQVMGSSEKLFF
size: .; V: TRBV19; D: .; J: TRBJ2-2; DNA: TGTGCCACTTCCCCTCGGGGGACCGGGGAGCTGTTTTTT; CDR3: CATSPRGTGELFF
size: .; V: TRBV6-1; D: TRBD1; J: TRBJ1-4; DNA: TGTGCCAGCAGTGAAGGTTGGGCAGGGGGCGCCCCTAATGAAAAACTGTTTTTT; CDR3: CASSEGWAGGAPNEKLFF
size: .; V: TRBV7-8; D: TRBD1; J: TRBJ2-7; DNA: TGTGCCAGCAGCTTCGACAGGGAGCCGAACGAGCAGTACTTC; CDR3: CASSFDREPNEQYF
size: .; V: TRBV2; D: .; J: TRBJ2-1; DNA: TGTGCCAGCCGGGGTCCGGCGGTAAATGAGCAGTTCTTC; CDR3: CASRGPAVNEQFF
size: .; V: TRBV9; D: TRBD1; J: TRBJ1-6; DNA: TGTGCCAGCAGCGAAGGACAGGGGGCGACCTATAATTCACCCCTCCACTTT; CDR3: CASSEGQGATYNSPLHF
size: .; V: TRBV6-1; D: .; J: TRBJ2-7; DNA: TGTGCCAGCAGTGAAGCTGTAGCGATCCCCTACGAGCAGTACTTC; CDR3: CASSEAVAIPYEQYF
size: .; V: TRBV28; D: TRBD1; J: TRBJ1-5; DNA: TGTGCCAGCAGTTCATACACAGGGGGTCAGCCCCAGCATTTT; CDR3: CASSSYTGGQPQHF
size: .; V: TRBV29-1; D: .; J: TRBJ2-5; DNA: TGCAGCGCCCTCCACGTTATGGGAGAGACCCAGTACTTC; CDR3: CSALHVMGETQYF
size: .; V: TRBV7-2; D: .; J: TRBJ2-5; DNA: TGTGCCAGCAGCTTAGTGTTCGGGGGCAGCCAAGAGACCCAGTACTTC; CDR3: CASSLVFGGSQETQYF
size: .; V: TRBV7-9; D: TRBD1; J: TRBJ2-3; DNA: TGTGCCAGCAGCTTAGCGGTCAACAGGGGCCGCACAGATACGCAGTATTTT; CDR3: CASSLAVNRGRTDTQYF
size: .; V: TRBV3-1/TRBV3-2; D: .; J: TRBJ1-4; DNA: TGTGCCAGCAGCCCAGGCGGGACGGTGGTTAATGAAAAACTGTTTTTT; CDR3: CASSPGGTVVNEKLFF
size: .; V: TRBV9; D: .; J: TRBJ1-2; DNA: TGTGCCAGCAGCGCTGACAGCTATGGCTACACCTTC; CDR3: CASSADSYGYTF